The 28 T cell receptor beta chains reported below all come from one sample, sequenced in a study of blood T cell repertoires in COVID-19. Profiling relied on immunoSEQ multiplex PCR, and the TCRdb table lists in-frame clones only, not all of them. The table shows tens of thousands of clones, with approximately 91% occurring only once. The sequenced sample consisted of peripheral blood. All receptors derive from a man aged 55-75 years with active COVID-19.

The chain links TRBV6-5 to TRBJ2-1, with 8 bases fitting TRBD2. Germline CDR1 MNHEY, CDR2 SVGAGI. J gave up 3 bases and V 3 bases, and 7 bases lay outside the gene matches. The CDR3 runs to 16 residues. The CDR3 loop reads CASSYWAGGFYNEQFF. As DNA, the CDR3 is TGTGCCAGCAGTTATTGGGCGGGAGGTTTCTACAATGAGCAGTTCTTC.

This clone is termed medium-sized. The chain joins TRBV14 to TRBJ1-1; no clear D. The V gene's germline CDR1 is SGHDN and CDR2 FVKESK. The CDR3 extends over 13 amino acids. V lost 4 bases and J 1 base, leaving 7 bases between the germline ends. The CDR3: CASSLQENTEAFF. Here the CDR3 DNA reads TGTGCCAGCAGCCTTCAGGAGAACACTGAAGCTTTCTTT. The whole variable domain, filled in from reference TRBV14 and TRBJ1-1, reads EAGVTQFPSHSVIEKGQTVTLRCDPISGHDNLYWYRRVMGKEIKFLLHFVKESKQDESGMPNNRFLAERTGGTYSTLKVQPAELEDSGVYFCASSLQENTEAFFGQGTRLTVV.

The chain joins TRBV12-3 or TRBV12-4 to TRBJ2-7; D is uncertain. This CDR3 contains 13 residues. The germline V and J ends were trimmed by 2 bases and 3 bases, with 8 bases remaining between them. The chain's CDR3 is CASSLTESYEQYF. CDR3 DNA: TGTGCCAGCAGTTTAACAGAGAGCTACGAGCAGTACTTC.

This clone has a single count. The same CDR3 also results from other DNA sequences found in this sample. This chain links TRBV6-5 with TRBJ2-7; TRBD1 might be the D (5 bases). The CDR3 sequence is 13 residues long. Deletions cut 2 bases from V and 5 bases from J, with 10 bases between. Germline V CDR1 and CDR2: MNHEY, SVGAGI. The CDR3 spells CASSYNRGHEQYF. The CDR3 nucleotides are TGTGCCAGCAGTTACAATAGGGGCCACGAGCAGTACTTC.

J is TRBJ2-3 and V is TRBV28, with 11 bases fitting TRBD2. The junction had 13 bases not matched to a gene; V was cut back by 8 bases and J by 9 bases. The CDR3 contains 15 residues. CDR1 is MDHEN, CDR2 SYDVKM, per germline. Written as DNA, the CDR3 is TGTGCCAGCTCCACCCCGGGACTAGCGGTCACAACGCAGTATTTT. It is translated as CASSTPGLAVTTQYF. The entire variable domain, with the rest obtained from reference TRBV28 and TRBJ2-3, is as follows: DVKVTQSSRYLVKRTGEKVFLECVQDMDHENMFWYRQDPGLGLRLIYFSYDVKMKEKGDIPEGYSVSREKKERFSLILESASTNQTSMYLCASSTPGLAVTTQYFGPGTRLTVL.

This chain connects TRBV11-3 to TRBJ1-1; D gene unclear. The CDR3 sequence is 13 residues long. The germline V gene encodes CDR1 SGHNT and CDR2 YENEEA. V shed 5 bases and J shed 6 bases, with 13 bases lying between them. In DNA, the CDR3 is TGTGCCAGCAGCACAACAACGAGCGCTGAAGCTTTCTTT. Translated: CASSTTTSAEAFF.

The chain employs TRBV19 and TRBJ2-1; 11 bases agree with TRBD2. The CDR3 spans 16 residues. V was clipped by 3 bases and J by 4 bases; unmatched bases: 5. The germline V gene has CDR1 LNHDA and CDR2 SQIVND (reference sequence). CDR3 sequence (DNA): TGTGCCAGTAGTATGGGCACTAGCGGGAGTTACAATGAGCAGTTCTTC. Protein sequence: CASSMGTSGSYNEQFF.

V is TRBV30 and J is TRBJ1-3, with unresolved D. The CDR3 is 12 amino acids. Germline V gives CDR1 GTSNPN, CDR2 SVGIG (reference sequence). V lost 4 bases, J lost 0 bases, and 4 bases lay in between. The CDR3 DNA reads TGTGCCTGGAAATACTCTGGAAACACCATATATTTT. Translating gives CAWKYSGNTIYF.

V is TRBV4-1 and J is TRBJ2-5; 10 bases are shared with TRBD1. V lost 3 bases to trimming and J lost 5 bases; unmatched junction nucleotides: 6. The germline V gene encodes CDR1 MGHRA and CDR2 YSYEKL. The CDR3 runs 15 residues. The CDR3 loop is CASSQRQGAKETQYF. The DNA of the CDR3 is TGCGCCAGCAGCCAGCGACAGGGGGCGAAGGAGACCCAGTACTTC.

The chain links TRBV20-1 to TRBJ2-7, with 15 bases that match TRBD2. Germline V lookup: CDR1 DFQATT, CDR2 SNEGSKA (reference sequence). J gave up 7 bases and V 3 bases, and 10 bases lay outside the gene matches. The CDR3 consists of 16 residues. The DNA of the CDR3 is TGCAGTGCTAGTGGCAGGGGACTAGCGGGAGGTCGGGAGCAGTACTTC. Its protein product is CSASGRGLAGGREQYF.

The chain is built from TRBV29-1 and TRBJ2-7, with TRBD1 identical over 8 bases. The junction had 5 bases not matched to a gene; V was cut back by 5 bases and J by 2 bases. Germline V gene sequence: CDR1 SQVTM, CDR2 ANQGSEA. The CDR3 spans 13 residues. The CDR3 nucleotides read TGCAGCGTTCAACAGGGGGGAACCTACGAGCAGTACTTC. Its protein is CSVQQGGTYEQYF.

This chain uses TRBV7-9 with TRBJ1-2, with a possible D match to TRBD1 (5 bases). V shed 3 bases and J shed 8 bases, with 10 bases lying between them. Germline CDR1 SEHNR, CDR2 FQNEAQ (reference sequence). CDR3 length equals 12 residues. The CDR3 DNA reads TGTGCCAGCAGCTTGCGGGGGGACGGCTACACCTTC. Translated: CASSLRGDGYTF.

V is TRBV6-2 or TRBV6-3 and J is TRBJ2-3, with 9 bases matching TRBD2. Trimming at V came to 2 bases and at J to 2 bases, leaving 5 bases not matched to a gene. The CDR3 is 16 amino acids. Germline V CDR1 and CDR2: MNHEY, SVGEGT. The DNA for the CDR3 is TGTGCCAGCAGTTACGAAGCTAGCGGGACCACAGATACGCAGTATTTT. As protein: CASSYEASGTTDTQYF.

Written as DNA, the CDR3 is TGCAGCGTTGAACGTGGACAGGGTGTAAAGGGCTACACCTTC. Protein: CSVERGQGVKGYTF. This chain uses TRBV29-1 with TRBJ1-2, with TRBD1 matching 8 bases. J lost 8 bases, V lost 2 bases, and 10 bases had no gene match. The CDR3 loop spans 14 amino acids. CDR1 and CDR2 (germline): SQVTM, ANQGSEA. Looking up the rest from reference TRBV29-1 and TRBJ1-2 gives the full variable domain: SAVISQKPSRDICQRGTSLTIQCQVDSQVTMMFWYRQQPGQSLTLIATANQGSEATYESGFVIDKFPISRPNLTFSTLTVSNMSPEDSSIYLCSVERGQGVKGYTFGSGTRLTVV.

This sequence joins TRBV19 and TRBJ1-3, with 8 bases aligning to TRBD1. The CDR3 totals 16 residues. CDR1 is LNHDA and CDR2 is SQIVND in the germline V gene (reference sequence). Trimming at V came to 4 bases and at J to 2 bases, leaving 7 bases not matched to a gene. For the CDR3, the DNA is TGTGCCAGTAGTAAGCGACAGGGGCTACCTGGAAACACCATATATTTT. Encoded protein: CASSKRQGLPGNTIYF.

This chain links TRBV30 with TRBJ2-2; TRBD1 agrees at 9 bases. V shed 3 bases and J 7 bases; nucleotides not matched to a gene: 15. This CDR3 is 17 amino acids long. Germline lookup yields CDR1 GTSNPN and CDR2 SVGIG (reference sequence). In DNA, the CDR3 is TGTGCCTGGAGAAGTTGGACGAACAGGGGGCCAGGCGGGGAGCTGTTTTTT. It yields the protein CAWRSWTNRGPGGELFF. Using reference TRBV30 and TRBJ2-2 for the parts outside the CDR3, the full variable domain is SQTIHQWPATLVQPVGSPLSLECTVEGTSNPNLYWYRQAAGRGLQLLFYSVGIGQISSEVPQNLSASRPQDRQFILSSKKLLLSDSGFYLCAWRSWTNRGPGGELFFGEGSRLTVL.

This rearrangement joins TRBV10-1 to TRBJ2-1; TRBD2 matches at 11 bases. The CDR3 totals 16 residues. CDR1 is WNHNN, CDR2 SYGVQD, per germline (reference sequence). Germline trimming cut 4 bases from V and 6 bases from J; bases unmatched to any gene: 8. In DNA form, the CDR3 reads TGCGCCAGCAGTGTCACTCTAGCGGGAGGCACCAATGAGCAGTTCTTC. The encoded protein is CASSVTLAGGTNEQFF.

This chain joins TRBV6-6 and TRBJ2-7; TRBD1 matches at 10 bases. Germline V gene lookup returns CDR1 MNHNY and CDR2 SVGAGI (reference sequence). V lost 0 bases to trimming and J lost 2 bases; unmatched junction nucleotides: 1. The CDR3 covers 15 residues. CDR3 region: CASSYSGQGPYEQYF. The CDR3 bases are TGTGCCAGCAGTTACTCGGGACAGGGGCCCTACGAGCAGTACTTC.

The CDR3 reads CASTPQGMNTEAFF. The CDR3 DNA sequence: TGTGCCAGCACACCACAGGGGATGAACACTGAAGCTTTCTTT. The chain employs TRBV6-5 and TRBJ1-1, with 7 bases identical to TRBD1. Unmatched junction bases numbered 5, after V lost 7 bases and J lost 0 bases. CDR1 MNHEY and CDR2 SVGAGI come from the germline V gene. There are 14 residues in the CDR3.

This sequence joins TRBV29-1 and TRBJ2-7; 8 bases align to TRBD2. The germline V gene encodes CDR1 SQVTM and CDR2 ANQGSEA. The ends lost 1 base at V and 3 bases at J; junction bases unmatched: 2. CDR3 length: 13 amino acids. In DNA, the CDR3 is TGCAGCGTTGAAGCAGCGGGAGACTACGAGCAGTACTTC. Protein sequence: CSVEAAGDYEQYF.

The V call is TRBV19, the J call TRBJ1-2; TRBD1 agrees at 7 bases. The V gene's germline CDR1 is LNHDA and CDR2 SQIVND (reference sequence). J lost 8 bases, V lost 5 bases, and 8 bases had no gene match. The CDR3 has 13 residues. CDR3 region: CASSLRQGEGYTF. As DNA, the CDR3 is TGTGCCAGTAGTCTCAGACAGGGTGAAGGCTACACCTTC.

The V and J genes are TRBV4-1 and TRBJ1-5; D ambiguous. Looked up from germline, CDR1 is MGHRA and CDR2 is YSYEKL. Trimming pared 0 bases from V and 1 base from J, leaving 10 bases between. The CDR3 consists of 16 residues. CDR3 sequence (DNA): TGCGCCAGCAGCCAAGATGGCAGTTTCAGCAATCAGCCCCAGCATTTT. Amino acids: CASSQDGSFSNQPQHF.

J is TRBJ2-7 and V is TRBV7-9, with a tentative D call TRBD2 (7 bases). The CDR3 runs to 14 residues. V lost 4 bases and J 5 bases, leaving 15 bases between the germline ends. CDR1 is SEHNR, CDR2 FQNEAQ, per germline (reference sequence). CDR3 in amino acids: CASSSQGGGHEQYF. CDR3 bases: TGTGCCAGCAGCTCACAAGGGGGGGGTCACGAGCAGTACTTC.

This chain links TRBV10-3 with TRBJ2-1, with D perhaps matching TRBD2 (6 bases). Germline-derived CDR1 and CDR2 are ENHRY and SYGVKD. Trimming cost V 4 bases and J 5 bases, with 15 bases left between them. The CDR3 consists of 15 residues. CDR3 DNA sequence: TGTGCCATCAGTGGGAGGGAGGAGGGAGACAATGAGCAGTTCTTC. It specifies CAISGREEGDNEQFF.

The genes are TRBV5-1 and TRBJ2-7, with D possibly matching TRBD2 (6 bases). This CDR3 contains 16 residues. The ends were cut back, 4 bases at V and 0 bases at J, with 17 bases in the middle. Germline CDR1 SGHRS, CDR2 YFSETQ. CDR3 DNA sequence: TGCGCCAGCAGCACCCGAGCGGGTTCGAGCTCCTACGAGCAGTACTTC. Translation gives CASSTRAGSSSYEQYF.

This clone appeared once. The chain has TRBV28 and TRBJ1-2; D is ambiguous. This CDR3 has 15 residues. V shed 5 bases and J shed 2 bases, with 15 bases lying between them. Germline loops: CDR1 MDHEN, CDR2 SYDVKM. CDR3 protein: CASSVLDYRNYGYTF. Here the CDR3 DNA reads TGTGCCAGCAGTGTTCTTGACTACAGAAACTATGGCTACACCTTC.

V usage is TRBV24-1 and J usage is TRBJ2-2, with D possibly TRBD2 on 5 matching bases. V dropped 5 bases and J dropped 0 bases, with 9 bases sitting between them. The germline CDR1 and CDR2 sequences are KGHDR and SFDVKD. CDR3 size: 15 residues. The CDR3 reads CATSAGVSNTGELFF. CDR3 bases: TGTGCCACCAGTGCCGGGGTTTCGAACACCGGGGAGCTGTTTTTT.

V gene TRBV6-5 combines with J gene TRBJ2-3, with D tentatively TRBD1 (5 bases). Per the germline V gene, CDR1 is MNHEY and CDR2 is SVGAGI. This CDR3 is 15 amino acids long. With 7 bases removed from V and 1 base from J, the gap between germline ends came to 15 bases. CDR3 DNA sequence: TGTGCCAGCACCACAGAGGCGACAGGCACAGATACGCAGTATTTT. Its translation is CASTTEATGTDTQYF.